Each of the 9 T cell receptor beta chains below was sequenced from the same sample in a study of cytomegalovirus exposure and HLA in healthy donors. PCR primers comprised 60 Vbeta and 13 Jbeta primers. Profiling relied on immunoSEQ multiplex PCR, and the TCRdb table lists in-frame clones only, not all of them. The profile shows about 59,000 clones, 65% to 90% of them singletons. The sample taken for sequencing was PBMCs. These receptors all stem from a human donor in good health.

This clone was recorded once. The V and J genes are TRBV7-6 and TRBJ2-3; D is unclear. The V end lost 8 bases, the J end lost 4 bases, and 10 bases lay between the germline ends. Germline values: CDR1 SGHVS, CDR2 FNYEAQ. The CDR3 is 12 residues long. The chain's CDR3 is CASGPAPDTQYF. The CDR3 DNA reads TGTGCCAGCGGGCCCGCCCCAGATACGCAGTATTTT.

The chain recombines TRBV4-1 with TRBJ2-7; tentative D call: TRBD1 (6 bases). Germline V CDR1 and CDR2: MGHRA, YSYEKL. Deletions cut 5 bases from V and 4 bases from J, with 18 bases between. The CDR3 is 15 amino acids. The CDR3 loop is CASSDEPRGGYEQYF. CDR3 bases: TGCGCCAGCAGCGACGAACCCAGGGGCGGGTACGAGCAGTACTTC.

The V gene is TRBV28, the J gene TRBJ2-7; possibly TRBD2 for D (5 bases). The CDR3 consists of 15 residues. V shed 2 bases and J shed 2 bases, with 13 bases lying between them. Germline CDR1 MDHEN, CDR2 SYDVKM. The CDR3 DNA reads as TGTGCCAGCAGTTTAAACTGGGAGAGCCCCTACGAGCAGTACTTC. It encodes CASSLNWESPYEQYF. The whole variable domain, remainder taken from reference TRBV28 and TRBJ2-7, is DVKVTQSSRYLVKRTGEKVFLECVQDMDHENMFWYRQDPGLGLRLIYFSYDVKMKEKGDIPEGYSVSREKKERFSLILESASTNQTSMYLCASSLNWESPYEQYFGPGTRLTVT.

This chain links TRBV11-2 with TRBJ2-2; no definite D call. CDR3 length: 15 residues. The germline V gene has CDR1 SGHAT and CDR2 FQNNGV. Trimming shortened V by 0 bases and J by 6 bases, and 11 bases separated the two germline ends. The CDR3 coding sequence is TGTGCCAGCAGCTTAGATCGGAGTATCGCCGGGGAGCTGTTTTTT. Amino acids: CASSLDRSIAGELFF.

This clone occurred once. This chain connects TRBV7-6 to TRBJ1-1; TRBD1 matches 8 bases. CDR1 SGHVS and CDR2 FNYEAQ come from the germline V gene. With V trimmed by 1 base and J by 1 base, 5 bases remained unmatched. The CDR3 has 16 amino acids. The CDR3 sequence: CASSLVEGQENTEAFF. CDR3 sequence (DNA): TGTGCCAGCAGCTTAGTGGAGGGACAGGAGAACACTGAAGCTTTCTTT.

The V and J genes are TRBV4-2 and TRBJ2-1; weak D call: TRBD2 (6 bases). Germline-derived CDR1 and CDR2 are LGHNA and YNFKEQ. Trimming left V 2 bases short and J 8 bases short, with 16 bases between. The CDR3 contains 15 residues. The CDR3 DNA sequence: TGTGCCAGCAGCCAACCCCTAGCGCAAGGAGATGAGCAGTTCTTC. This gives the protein CASSQPLAQGDEQFF.

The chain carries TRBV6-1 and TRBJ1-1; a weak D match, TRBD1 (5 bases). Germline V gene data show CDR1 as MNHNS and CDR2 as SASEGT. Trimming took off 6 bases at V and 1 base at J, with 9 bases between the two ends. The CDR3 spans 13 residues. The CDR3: CASSPRENTEAFF. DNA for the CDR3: TGTGCCAGCAGCCCCAGGGAGAACACTGAAGCTTTCTTT.

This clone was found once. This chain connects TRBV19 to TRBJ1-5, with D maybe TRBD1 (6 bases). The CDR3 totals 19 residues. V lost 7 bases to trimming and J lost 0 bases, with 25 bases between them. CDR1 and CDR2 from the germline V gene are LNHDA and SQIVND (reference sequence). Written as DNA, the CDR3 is TGTGCCAGTATGAACTACCTGGGGGACACCTATTATAGCAATCAGCCCCAGCATTTT. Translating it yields CASMNYLGDTYYSNQPQHF.

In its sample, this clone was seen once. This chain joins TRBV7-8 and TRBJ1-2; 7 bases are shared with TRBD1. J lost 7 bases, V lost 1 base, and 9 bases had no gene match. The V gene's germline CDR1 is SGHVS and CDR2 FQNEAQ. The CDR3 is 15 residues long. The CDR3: CASSLGEGALTGYTF. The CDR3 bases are TGTGCCAGCAGCTTAGGAGAGGGGGCGCTTACTGGCTACACCTTC.